This T cell receptor beta chain was obtained from a study of T cells after somatic rescue of genetic block. The method was immunoSEQ multiplex PCR; TCRdb's version includes in-frame clones alone and lacks a portion of them. This sample has tens of thousands of clones, with about 90% found just once. As for this clone: One junction end disagrees with the germline gene, perhaps due to a read error.

CDR1 and CDR2 (germline): SGDLS, YYNGEE. The CDR3 is 14 residues long. Sample: peripheral blood mononuclear cells (PBMCs). V and J are TRBV9 and TRBJ2-7; 9 positions agree with TRBD2. The TCR was taken from a middle-aged man. The CDR3 DNA reads as TGCGCCAGCAGCCTCCGCGGGGGGGGTTACGAGCAGTACTTC. Translated, it gives CASSLRGGGYEQYF. Variable domain in full (rest from reference TRBV9 and TRBJ2-7): DSGVTQTPKHLITATGQRVTLRCSPRSGDLSVYWYQQSLDQGLQFLIQYYNGEERAKGNILERFSAQQFPDLHSELNLSSLELGDSALYFCASSLRGGGYEQYFGPGTRLTVT.